The entry that follows covers one TCR beta chain sequence. The antigen it binds to is not known. No base qualities exist here, and no much larger clone lies one base off it. The CDR3 regions of human TCRbeta chains were analyzed by immunosequencing. The authors' analysis ran thus. Repertoire TCRs were matched against a reference library of SARS-CoV-2-specific TCRs generated with the MIRA antigen-specificity platform. Breadth was defined as the fraction of unique TCRs that were SARS-CoV-2-associated, and depth was defined as the fraction of total T cells that were SARS-CoV-2-associated. Using the MIRA data, every spike-specific TCR was mapped to the spike region that the TCR reacted to and assigned to either a CD4 or a CD8 class. Log10-transformed breadth and depth values were compared by one-way ANOVA with Sidak's multiple comparisons tests. Here the immuneACCESS table is served through TCRdb, limited to in-frame sequences with V and J called. Missing clones are a known gap in these copies; in checked studies unresolved V genes cover under half, and the rest lacks a known reason. V and J calls plus clone size are reproduced from that table; the DNA served to infer D and trimming. The sample table shows under 150,000 clones, and 85% to 90% are seen once. Clones ranked in the top ten supply 1.5% to 2% of the sample.

This sample was included in a study of T cell responses to AZD1222 COVID-19 vaccine (dated by TCRdb to the early 2020s). For the study in its entirety: A total of about 250 trial participants underwent TCR sequencing, of whom some 200 had received two doses of AZD1222 and some 26 had received two doses of the MenACWY control vaccine. Trial participants were enrolled by age into 18-55, 56-69 and 70-plus year subgroups, with approximately 150, 28 and 58 TCR-sequenced participants respectively. Overall study outcomes, separate from this receptor: After two AZD1222 doses, spike-specific TCR breadth and depth were significantly higher than at day 0 and than in MenACWY recipients. In the small 56-69-year group, the increase in depth fell short of significance, most likely because of low power. Reportedly, close to half of the unique spike-specific TCRs recognized epitopes lying outside the regions that are mutated in the B.1.351 and B.1.1.7 variants. Participants were mostly white British, with more females than males. The authors suggested clonal diversity may have been underestimated. The vaccine-associated CD4 TCRs covered the entire spike protein, and the dominant responses fell in regions 160-218 and 743-854. Conclusions about previously exposed vaccinees are limited, since just five or six AZD1222 recipients were seropositive for SARS-CoV-2 at baseline. Because no samples from the day 14 peak response were available, repertoires could be characterized only after the peak T cell response.

Trimming costs V 1 base and J 12 bases, and their ends lie 12 bases apart. CDR1 SGHTA and CDR2 FQGNSA are derived from the germline V gene. Taken from cysteine to phenylalanine, the CDR3 has 12 residues. The retained sequence is limited to the CDR3, 36 bases, with the frame set at the first base. What this sample's time point label stands for: about 28 days (+/-7) after the second vaccine dose. AZD1222 recipients whose second dose came at about 4 weeks and those whose second dose came at about 12 weeks were combined into one group, since spike-specific TCR depth and breadth did not differ between the two schedules. The vaccinee samples were drawn from two UK trials, COV001 and COV002, one of which was a single-blind randomized controlled phase 2/3 trial testing AZD1222 (ChAdOx1 nCoV-19) in healthy adults. Trial participant PBMC samples were collected at day 0 and day 28 after the second dose for TCRbeta chain sequencing.

This sample comprised peripheral blood, obtained 28 days after the second AZD1222 dose. The V and J segments used are TRBV7-2 and TRBJ1-1; TRBD1 is possibly the D segment (5 matching bases). This clonotype was sampled from an adult who received the AZD1222 COVID-19 vaccine. The CDR3 has the sequence CASSLGGGRTFF. The DNA sequence reads TGTGCCAGCAGCTTAGGGGGGGGGAGGACTTTCTTT.